This T cell receptor (beta chain) is from a study of blood T cell repertoires in COVID-19. The overall study: From the United States, Italy and Spain came samples of acute and convalescent COVID-19. In each case, the material was cDNA or gDNA derived from T cells, B-cell-depleted T cells, or PBMCs.

The junction had 11 bases not matched to a gene; V was cut back by 1 base and J by 3 bases. There are 17 residues in the CDR3. Per the germline V gene, CDR1 is LGHDT and CDR2 is YNNKEL (reference sequence). The authors' processing: By means of reference gene primer amplification, nucleated cell counts were estimated. Clones were sequenced by immunoSEQ multiplex PCR, and TCRdb holds only the in-frame ones, with some missing. D and trimming were read from the DNA, whereas the V and J calls and clone size are those reported in that table. The repertoire holds 110,000 to 150,000 clones, around 80% seen once, with 8.8% in the top ten. This clone came up once.

This receptor was taken from a woman at least 80 years old in a cohort sampled during active or convalescent COVID-19. The sequenced sample consisted of peripheral blood. The rearrangement uses TRBV3-1 (or the pseudogene TRBV3-2) and TRBJ1-2; 7 bases match TRBD1. CDR3 protein: CASSQVLGVQGHYGYTF. CDR3 in DNA: TGTGCCAGCAGCCAAGTATTGGGGGTACAGGGGCACTATGGCTACACCTTC.